This T cell receptor beta chain was recovered during a study of blood T cell repertoires in COVID-19. Profiled with immunoSEQ multiplex PCR; TCRdb holds only in-frame clones, not every one. The sample lists 100,000 to 150,000 clones; around four fifths were seen once. There are 13 residues in the CDR3. Germline lookup yields CDR1 LGHDT and CDR2 YNNKEL (reference sequence). V lost 3 bases to trimming and J lost 6 bases, with 8 bases between them. The TCR comes from a man aged 35-49 years with active or convalescent COVID-19. This chain joins TRBV3-1 (or the pseudogene TRBV3-2) and TRBJ2-2, with D possibly being TRBD1 (6 bases). The specimen was peripheral blood. The CDR3 sequence: CASSHGGPGELFF. The CDR3 region has the DNA TGTGCCAGCAGCCATGGGGGCCCCGGGGAGCTGTTTTTT.